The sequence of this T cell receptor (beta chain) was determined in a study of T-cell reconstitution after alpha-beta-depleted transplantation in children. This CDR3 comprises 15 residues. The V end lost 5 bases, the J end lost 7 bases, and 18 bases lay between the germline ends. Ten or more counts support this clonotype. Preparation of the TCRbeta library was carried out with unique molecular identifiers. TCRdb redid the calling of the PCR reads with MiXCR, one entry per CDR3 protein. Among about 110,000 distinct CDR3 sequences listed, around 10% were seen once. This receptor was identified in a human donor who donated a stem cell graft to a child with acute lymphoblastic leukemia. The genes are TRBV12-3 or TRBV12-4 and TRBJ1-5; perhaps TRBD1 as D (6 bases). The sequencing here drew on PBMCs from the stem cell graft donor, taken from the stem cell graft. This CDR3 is CASSPNRENRQPQHF. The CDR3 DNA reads TGTGCCAGCAGTCCAAACAGGGAGAATAGGCAGCCCCAGCATTTT.